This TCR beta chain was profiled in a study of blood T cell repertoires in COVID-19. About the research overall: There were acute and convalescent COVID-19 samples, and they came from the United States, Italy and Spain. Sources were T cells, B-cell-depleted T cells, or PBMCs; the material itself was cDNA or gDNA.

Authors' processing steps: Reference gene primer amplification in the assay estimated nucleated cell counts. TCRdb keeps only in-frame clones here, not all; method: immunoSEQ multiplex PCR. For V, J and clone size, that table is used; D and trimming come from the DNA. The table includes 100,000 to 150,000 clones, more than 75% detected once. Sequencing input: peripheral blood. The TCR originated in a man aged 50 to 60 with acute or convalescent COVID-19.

The CDR3 sequence is CASTGLTRFANTGELFF. The CDR3 bases are TGTGCCAGTACGGGACTGACGCGTTTCGCGAACACCGGGGAGCTGTTTTTT. This chain uses TRBV19 with TRBJ2-2; D possibly corresponds to TRBD2 (6 bases). CDR1 and CDR2 from the germline V gene are LNHDA and SQIVND (reference sequence). V was pared by 7 bases and J by 0 bases, with 18 bases between. This CDR3 contains 17 residues.